This T cell receptor beta chain was sequenced in a study of shared clonotypes between healthy human individuals. The overall study: Used for every donor were three CD4 naive, three CD4 memory, two CD8 naive and one CD8 memory plate.

As regards this clone: Its antigen is unknown.

Every immunoSEQ plate was one replicate of a subset's evenly spread DNA. Only in-frame clones appear in the TCRdb table, and some are missing; sequencing was by immunoSEQ multiplex PCR. The sample contains some 790,000 clones, around 70% of which appear only once. V dropped 5 bases and J dropped 5 bases, with 7 bases sitting between them. Germline V gives CDR1 MNHGY, CDR2 SVAAGI. The CDR3 runs to 12 residues. Findings of the study overall: Tissues were not sampled, only blood, and their repertoires likely differ. Clonotypes shared by all four donors outscored non-shared clonotypes in generation probability.

Sequenced sample: memory CD4+ T cells sorted from blood. Subset specified: CD45RA-negative fraction. This receptor was taken from a woman younger than 45 in good health. The chain joins TRBV6-9 to TRBJ1-5; no definite D call. DNA for the CDR3: TGTGCCAGCAGTCATAGGGATCAGCCCCAGCATTTT. Translation: CASSHRDQPQHF.